This T cell receptor (beta chain) was captured by sequencing in a study of T cells expressing NK-cell markers. Across the whole study: The sequencing cohort of eight donors included seven HCMV-seropositive individuals and one seronegative individual. General study results and limits: Top CD8+ clonotypes included the dominant CD3+CD56+NKG2C+ clonotypes in roughly 6 donors. Leadership of the CD3+CD56-NKG2C+ fraction also belonged to these clonotypes in a handful of donors.

TCRdb reprocessed the 5' RACE reads and keeps a single row for each CDR3 protein, giving no DNA. Its clone listing holds about 260,000 distinct CDR3 sequences. Germline V lookup: CDR1 SGHTA, CDR2 FQGNSA. The CDR3 runs 17 residues. Of note for this clonotype: Antigen specificity is unknown.

V usage is TRBV7-2 and J usage is TRBJ2-7; TCRdb returns TRBD2, unconfirmable since there is no DNA. Source material: blood T cells: a sorted CD56 or NKG2C T cell subset, CD4+ or CD8+ T cells, or bulk PBMC T cells (not recorded which). The sequence was obtained from a woman aged 18 to 75 in good health. CDR3: CASSLASGTSNPYEQYF.